Sequencing of this T cell receptor (beta chain) was carried out in a study of CXCR3-negative and CXCR3-positive naive CD8 T cells. General study points: More hydrophobic TRB CDR3s were found in CXCR3-positive naive cells than in CXCR3-negative naive cells.

Via 5' RACE with UMI labels, TRB cDNA libraries were prepared. TCRdb reanalyzed the 5' RACE reads and collapses them to one entry per CDR3 protein, without DNA. This table holds some 150,000 distinct CDR3 sequences. In the case of this clonotype: What it binds is not known.

The sequenced sample consisted of naive CXCR3+ CD8+ T cells from blood. The subset denotes: CD45RO-CCR7+CD27+CD95- naive CD8+ T cells expressing CXCR3 (TNR3+). The clonotype was recovered from a human donor in good health. Some clones in this sample may be carry-over from other donors' samples.

CDR3 loop: CSARPGHSYEQYF. The chain recombines TRBV20-1 with TRBJ2-7; absent DNA, TCRdb's TRBD1 call cannot be checked. CDR3 size: 13 residues. The germline gives CDR1 DFQATT, CDR2 SNEGSKA (reference sequence).